These T cell receptor beta chains were read from a single sample in a study of human T cells and chemical hapten exposure. TCRdb re-analysed the RACE reads in MiXCR, keeping a single row per CDR3 protein. The table has 95,000 to 150,000 distinct CDR3 sequences, roughly 14% seen once. This sample comprised whole blood, obtained in connection with sensitization to the hapten diphenylcyclopropenone (DPC). Receptor source: a woman aged 18-29 years with alopecia areata. Some clones in this sample may be carry-over from other donors' samples. CDR3s include the opening cysteine and the closing phenylalanine or tryptophan. A D gene is named only where the DNA matches it firmly. Only some rows state a clone size, as once, few, many or a class for expanded clones.

TRBJ2-3,TRBV7-9,13,-,many,TGTGCCAGCAGCGAGGTGACAGTTGATACGCAGTATTTT,CASSEVTVDTQYF
TRBJ1-5,TRBV6-2/TRBV6-3,14,-,-,TGTGCCAGCAGCAGGGGTTACAGCAATCAGCCCCAGCATTTT,CASSRGYSNQPQHF
TRBJ2-1,TRBV4-2,18,TRBD2,many,TGTGCCAGCAGCCAAGTTATAGCGGGGCGTACAACCTACAATGAGCAGTTCTTC,CASSQVIAGRTTYNEQFF
TRBJ2-1,TRBV3-1,17,-,-,TGTGCCAGCAGCCAAGACAGCCAGCCGGCTTACTACAATGAGCAGTTCTTC,CASSQDSQPAYYNEQFF
TRBJ1-1,TRBV4-3,14,-,-,TGCGCCAGCAGCCAAGAGTATCGTGGTTCTGAAGCTTTCTTT,CASSQEYRGSEAFF
TRBJ1-6,TRBV4-3,17,-,-,TGCGCCAGCAGCCAAGATAACCCGACAGATTATAATTCACCCCTCCACTTT,CASSQDNPTDYNSPLHF
TRBJ2-7,TRBV7-6,12,TRBD1,-,TGTGCCAGCAGCCCACAGGGGGGCGAGCAGTACTTC,CASSPQGGEQYF
TRBJ2-7,TRBV7-8,15,-,few,TGTGCCAGCAGCACGATGTACGGGGTAGGAGGCGAGCAGTACTTC,CASSTMYGVGGEQYF
TRBJ2-1,TRBV9,15,-,-,TGTGCCAGCAGCGTAGAGTCAAGCTCCTACAATGAGCAGTTCTTC,CASSVESSSYNEQFF
TRBJ1-5,TRBV12-3/TRBV12-4,15,-,many,TGTGCCAGCAGTTTGTCGGGAGTTAGCAATCAGCCCCAGCATTTT,CASSLSGVSNQPQHF
TRBJ1-2,TRBV12-3/TRBV12-4,15,TRBD1,-,TGTGCCAGCAGTTTCCCCGACAGGGGGCGTGGTGGCTACACCTTC,CASSFPDRGRGGYTF
TRBJ2-5,TRBV7-9,14,-,few,TGTGCCAGCATCAAAACAGGGCGGCAGGAGACCCAGTACTTC,CASIKTGRQETQYF
TRBJ1-3,TRBV4-3,18,-,few,TGCGCCAGCAGCCAAGATCTCGGGGATGGCGGCTCTGGAAACACCATATATTTT,CASSQDLGDGGSGNTIYF
TRBJ2-2,TRBV11-2,12,-,few,TGTGCCAGCAGCCAATACACCGGGGAGCTGTTTTTT,CASSQYTGELFF
TRBJ2-1,TRBV27,13,-,-,TGTGCCAGCAGTTGTTGGAGGTGCAATGAGCAGTTCTTC,CASSCWRCNEQFF
TRBJ2-2,TRBV29-1,14,-,few,TGCAGCGTTGAAGCCGGACAGTTTACCGGGGAGCTGTTTTTT,CSVEAGQFTGELFF
TRBJ1-2,TRBV19,11,-,-,TGTGCCAGTAGTACTACGACAGGCTCTACCTTC,CASSTTTGSTF
TRBJ2-3,TRBV4-3,16,TRBD2,many,TGCGCCAGCAGCCAAGTCGGGGGGGCCGTCGGCGATACGCAGTATTTT,CASSQVGGAVGDTQYF
TRBJ1-2,TRBV29-1,11,TRBD1,few,TGCAGCGTGGACAGGGGGTATGGCTACACCTTC,CSVDRGYGYTF
TRBJ1-2,TRBV20-1,17,TRBD1,-,TGCAGTGCTACCGGGTTCACAGGGGGCGCGGGTAACTATGGCTACACCTTC,CSATGFTGGAGNYGYTF